The 10 T cell receptor beta chains below all came from one sample that was sequenced in a study of beta chain features in type 1 diabetes. TCRB transcripts that were expressed got sequenced, as all of the isolated RNA had been reverse transcribed. Sequencing used immunoSEQ multiplex PCR; TCRdb keeps in-frame clones, though not all of them. This table has around 430,000 clones, roughly 31% appearing once. Sequenced input: naive CD4+ T cells from blood. The receptors stem from a man aged 18 to 30 in good health.

The chain combines TRBV5-1 with TRBJ2-7, with 7 positions matching TRBD2. From germline, CDR1 is SGHRS and CDR2 YFSETQ. CDR3 size: 15 residues. V was clipped by 4 bases and J by 7 bases; unmatched bases: 14. The CDR3 bases are TGCGCCAGCAGCCCCCTTGAGCGGGAAGCCTTGGAGCAGTACTTC. Its protein product is CASSPLEREALEQYF.

The chain carries TRBV4-3 and TRBJ1-2; possible D gene TRBD1, 5 bases. Germline assignment: CDR1 LGHNA and CDR2 YSLEER. Trimming cost V 5 bases and J 4 bases, with 14 bases left between them. The CDR3 totals 14 residues. CDR3 in DNA: TGCGCCAGCAGCGACAGTTCTCCGGGCTATGGCTACACCTTC. Translated, it gives CASSDSSPGYGYTF.

The rearrangement joins TRBV2 to TRBJ2-1; unclear D gene. Germline CDR1 SNHLY, CDR2 FYNNEI. The CDR3 contains 11 residues. V shed 11 bases and J shed 4 bases, with 9 bases lying between them. The CDR3 region has the DNA TGTGCCGGCGACGAGTACAATGAGCAGTTCTTC. The encoded protein is CAGDEYNEQFF.

The V gene is TRBV7-2, the J gene TRBJ2-5, with 7 bases lining up with TRBD1. The length of the CDR3 is 16 residues. Germline V gene data show CDR1 as SGHTA and CDR2 as FQGNSA. V lost 0 bases to trimming and J lost 3 bases; unmatched junction nucleotides: 7. The CDR3, as DNA: TGTGCCAGCAGCTTAGCCGGGACAGCTAGAGAAGAGACCCAGTACTTC. Translating it yields CASSLAGTAREETQYF.

The chain combines TRBV5-4 with TRBJ2-5; possibly TRBD1 for D (6 bases). The CDR3 is 16 amino acids. The V end was cut by 0 bases, the J end by 4 bases, with 16 bases between. CDR1 and CDR2 from the germline V gene are SGHNT and YYREEE (reference sequence). CDR3 loop: CASSLAQRGGRETQYF. The CDR3 bases are TGTGCCAGCAGCTTGGCGCAACGTGGGGGCAGAGAGACCCAGTACTTC.

V is TRBV7-9 and J is TRBJ2-4, with 8 bases that match TRBD2. Germline V CDR1 and CDR2: SEHNR, FQNEAQ (reference sequence). The CDR3 loop spans 14 amino acids. Trimming took 1 base from V and 6 from J; bases not matched to a gene: 2. The CDR3: CASSLGLAGNIQYF. CDR3 DNA sequence: TGTGCCAGCAGCTTAGGGCTAGCGGGAAACATTCAGTACTTC.

This rearrangement joins TRBV7-9 to TRBJ1-1, with D hard to call. Per germline, CDR1 SEHNR and CDR2 FQNEAQ (reference sequence). Trimming took off 5 bases at V and 1 base at J, with 14 bases between the two ends. The length of the CDR3 is 15 residues. CDR3 DNA: TGTGCCAGCAGCGGGCCCCGGCAGACGAACACTGAAGCTTTCTTT. Translation gives CASSGPRQTNTEAFF.

J is TRBJ2-4 and V is TRBV28, with 7 bases identical to TRBD1. CDR1 and CDR2 from the germline V gene are MDHEN and SYDVKM. V shed 4 bases and J 4 bases; nucleotides not matched to a gene: 10. The CDR3 runs 16 residues. This CDR3 is CASSSQTGYRKNIQYF. The CDR3 DNA is TGTGCCAGCAGTTCCCAGACAGGGTACAGGAAAAACATTCAGTACTTC.

V is TRBV14 and J is TRBJ2-5; no firm D call. The CDR3 spans 13 residues. V lost 5 bases and J 3 bases, leaving 10 bases between the germline ends. The germline CDR1 and CDR2 sequences are SGHDN and FVKESK. The CDR3 coding sequence is TGTGCCAGCAGCTCCGGACCTAAAGAGACCCAGTACTTC. Encoded protein: CASSSGPKETQYF.

The chain combines TRBV18 with TRBJ1-1; no clear D. The CDR3 runs 15 residues. Germline assignment: CDR1 KGHSH and CDR2 LQKENI. V was clipped by 2 bases and J by 2 bases, with 12 bases between them. CDR3 sequence reads: CASSPVYGVNTEAFF. CDR3 nucleotides: TGTGCCAGCTCACCAGTTTACGGAGTAAACACTGAAGCTTTCTTT.